This T cell receptor beta chain was observed in a study of shared T cell receptors in the human thymus. TCRdb's copy holds only in-frame clones and misses some; the assay was immunoSEQ multiplex PCR. Among roughly 560,000 clones listed, approximately 80% were seen once. These same data were also listed under a study on human thymus T cells.

Sequenced input: thymocytes. The sequence derives from a boy in the first two years of life with a congenital heart defect.

This chain's CDR3 is CASSDSQGELAGPKEQYF. As DNA, the CDR3 is TGTGCCAGCAGTGACAGTCAGGGAGAACTAGCGGGCCCTAAAGAGCAGTACTTC. V usage is TRBV6-4 and J usage is TRBJ2-7, with 9 nucleotides matching TRBD2. V dropped 2 bases and J dropped 7; count of bases not matched to a gene: 18. Germline V CDR1 and CDR2: MRHNA, SNTAGT. The CDR3 loop spans 18 amino acids.